This T cell receptor (beta chain) was profiled in a study of cytomegalovirus exposure and HLA in healthy donors. Germline loops: CDR1 SQVTM, CDR2 ANQGSEA. The CDR3 has 13 amino acids. V dropped 7 bases and J dropped 3 bases, with 16 bases sitting between them. A multiplex PCR was run with 60 Vbeta primers and 13 Jbeta primers. Data came from immunoSEQ multiplex PCR; TCRdb stores just in-frame clones and leaves some out. The data show 90,000 to 130,000 clones, approximately 79% seen once. Study-wide results and caveats: A prior analysis recorded that most TCR beta V segments were productive about 87% or about 30% of the time. Later analysis reportedly placed an Asian-associated ancestry cluster below the approximately 650-donor mean in N-insertions. Some TCR beta chains (more than 150 of them) were listed as cytomegalovirus-associated.

On this clone: Antigen specificity is unknown.

V is TRBV29-1 and J is TRBJ2-7; D ambiguous. This sequence originates from a man younger than 40 in good health and CMV-seropositive. Sequencing was done on a sample of PBMCs. For the CDR3, the DNA is TGCAGCGGGCTTATGACACCCAGCTACGAGCAGTACTTC. It specifies CSGLMTPSYEQYF.